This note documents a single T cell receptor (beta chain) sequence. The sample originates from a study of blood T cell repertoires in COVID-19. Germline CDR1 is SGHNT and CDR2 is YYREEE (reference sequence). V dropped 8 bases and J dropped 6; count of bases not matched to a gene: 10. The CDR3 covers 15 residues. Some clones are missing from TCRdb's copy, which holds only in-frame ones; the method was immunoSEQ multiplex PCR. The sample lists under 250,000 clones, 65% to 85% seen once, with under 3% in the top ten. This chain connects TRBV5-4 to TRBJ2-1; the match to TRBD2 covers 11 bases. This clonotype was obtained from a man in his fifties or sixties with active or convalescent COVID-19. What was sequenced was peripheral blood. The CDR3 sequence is CASAPGTSGFNEQFF. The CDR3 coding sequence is TGTGCCAGTGCACCCGGGACTAGCGGCTTCAATGAGCAGTTCTTC. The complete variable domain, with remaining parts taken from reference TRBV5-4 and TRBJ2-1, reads ETGVTQSPTHLIKTRGQQVTLRCSSQSGHNTVSWYQQALGQGPQFIFQYYREEENGRGNFPPRFSGLQFPNYSSELNVNALELDDSALYLCASAPGTSGFNEQFFGPGTRLTVL.